This TCR beta chain was captured in a study of blood T cell repertoires in COVID-19. With 1 base removed from V and 7 bases from J, the gap between germline ends came to 16 bases. CDR3 length equals 16 residues. The germline V gene has CDR1 LGHDT and CDR2 YNNKEL (reference sequence). Generated by immunoSEQ multiplex PCR, the TCRdb table keeps only in-frame clones and is missing some. The data contain some 89,000 clones, over 85% of them singletons. The sequenced sample consisted of peripheral blood. This receptor was identified in a man aged 45-60 years with acute or convalescent COVID-19. The V call is TRBV3-1 (or the pseudogene TRBV3-2), the J call TRBJ2-2; D may be TRBD2 (5 bases). CDR3 sequence reads: CASSQGSLAGGGELFF. In DNA form, the CDR3 reads TGTGCCAGCAGCCAAGGATCGCTAGCCGGCGGCGGGGAGCTGTTTTTT.